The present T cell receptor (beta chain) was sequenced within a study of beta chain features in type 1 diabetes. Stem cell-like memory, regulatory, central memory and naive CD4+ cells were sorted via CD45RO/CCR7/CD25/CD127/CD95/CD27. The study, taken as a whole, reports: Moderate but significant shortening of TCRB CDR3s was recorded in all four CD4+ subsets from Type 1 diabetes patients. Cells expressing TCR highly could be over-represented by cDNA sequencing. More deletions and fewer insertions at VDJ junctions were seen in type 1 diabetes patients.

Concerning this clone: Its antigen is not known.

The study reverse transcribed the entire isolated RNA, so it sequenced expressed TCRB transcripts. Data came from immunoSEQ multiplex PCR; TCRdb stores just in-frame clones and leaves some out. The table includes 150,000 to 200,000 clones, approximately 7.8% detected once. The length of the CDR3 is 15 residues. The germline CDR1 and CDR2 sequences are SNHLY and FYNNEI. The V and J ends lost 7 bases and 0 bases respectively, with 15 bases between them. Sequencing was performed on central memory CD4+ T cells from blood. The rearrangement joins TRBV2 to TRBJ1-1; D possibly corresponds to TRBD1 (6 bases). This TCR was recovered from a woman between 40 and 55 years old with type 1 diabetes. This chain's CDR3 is CASMTGPGLNTEAFF. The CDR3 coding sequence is TGTGCCAGCATGACAGGCCCGGGTTTGAACACTGAAGCTTTCTTT.